This TCR beta chain stems from a study of cytomegalovirus exposure and HLA in healthy donors. Study-level background: Tens of millions of unique TCRs, all from HLA-typed donors, were included in an early release of the data. Study-level points and caveats: Most TCRs appeared rarely, but some public TCRs recurred in many donors.

As for this clone: Its antigen is as yet unknown.

Amplification used 60 Vbeta primers and 13 Jbeta primers. The assay was immunoSEQ multiplex PCR, and TCRdb's table has in-frame clones only and misses some. There are about 130,000 clones in the sample; approximately 80% occur only once, and 9.5% to 13% lies in the top ten. The CDR3 extends over 15 amino acids. The germline gives CDR1 SGHTA, CDR2 FQGTGA. V was pared by 5 bases and J by 5 bases, with 10 bases of the junction left unmatched. These donors, healthy bone marrow donors, were studied. The sequenced sample was PBMCs. The origin of this receptor is a man aged 25 to 40 in good health and CMV-seropositive. The chain carries TRBV7-3 and TRBJ2-7, with 9 bases identical to TRBD2. The CDR3 DNA sequence: TGTGCCAGCAGCCCTATGTCTAGCGGGAAAGACGAGCAGTACTTC. Amino acids: CASSPMSSGKDEQYF.